Below, one T cell receptor beta chain is given with its context. This record comes from a study of T cell changes during pregnancy in multiple sclerosis. Assay used: immunoSEQ multiplex PCR; TCRdb lists only in-frame clones, some missing. The profile shows 50,000 to 70,000 clones, just over 90% of them singletons. The CDR3 has 15 amino acids. CDR1 and CDR2 (germline): SEHNR, FQNEAQ (reference sequence). The V end was cut by 1 base, the J end by 2 bases, with 9 bases between. The input for sequencing was peripheral blood, taken after pregnancy. The chain is built from TRBV7-9 and TRBJ2-1, with D uncertain. The TCR was taken from a female donor with multiple sclerosis, enrolled in a pregnancy study. The CDR3 sequence is CASSLVVGTYNEQFF. In DNA, the CDR3 is TGTGCCAGCAGCTTAGTAGTCGGTACCTACAATGAGCAGTTCTTC. The whole variable domain, filled in from reference TRBV7-9 and TRBJ2-1, reads DTGVSQNPRHKITKRGQNVTFRCDPISEHNRLYWYRQTLGQGPEFLTYFQNEAQLEKSRLLSDRFSAERPKGSFSTLEIQRTEQGDSAMYLCASSLVVGTYNEQFFGPGTRLTVL.